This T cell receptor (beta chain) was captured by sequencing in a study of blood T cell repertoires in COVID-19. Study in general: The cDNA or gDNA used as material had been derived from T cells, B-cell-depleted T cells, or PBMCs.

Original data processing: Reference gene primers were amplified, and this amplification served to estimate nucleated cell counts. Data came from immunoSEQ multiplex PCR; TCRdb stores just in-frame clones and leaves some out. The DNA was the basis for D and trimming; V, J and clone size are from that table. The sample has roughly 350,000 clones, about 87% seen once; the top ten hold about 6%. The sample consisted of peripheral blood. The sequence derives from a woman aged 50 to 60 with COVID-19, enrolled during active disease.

CDR3 residues: CASSLAPGNTEAFF. The CDR3 nucleotides are TGCGCCAGCAGCTTGGCCCCGGGGAACACTGAAGCTTTCTTT. The genes are TRBV5-1 and TRBJ1-1; D is unclear. V gave up 0 bases and J gave up 1 base, with 7 bases separating them. The CDR3 has 14 residues. In germline, CDR1 is SGHRS, CDR2 YFSETQ.